The sequence of this T cell receptor (beta chain) was determined in a study of beta chain features in type 1 diabetes. Study findings and constraints: A moderate, significant TCRB CDR3 shortening appeared in type 1 diabetes across four CD4+ subsets.

Comments on this clone: Its antigen remains unidentified.

CDR1 is SNHLY and CDR2 is FYNNEI in the germline V gene. CDR3 length: 19 amino acids. Germline trimming cut 2 bases from V and 5 bases from J; bases unmatched to any gene: 16. Expressed TCRB transcripts were sequenced because the isolated RNA had all been reverse transcribed beforehand. This table comes from immunoSEQ multiplex PCR, and its TCRdb copy is limited to in-frame clones, with some not included. The table records about 160,000 clones, about 7.8% of them present only once. V gene TRBV2 combines with J gene TRBJ1-5; 9 bases agree with TRBD1. This clonotype was obtained from a woman in her thirties or forties with type 1 diabetes. Material: central memory CD4+ T cells from blood. The CDR3 DNA reads TGTGCCAGCAGTGAATCCTTTTGGACAGGGGATTCGAGCGATCAGCCCCAGCATTTT. Residues: CASSESFWTGDSSDQPQHF.